These 17 T cell receptor beta chains originate from one sample sequenced in a study of T cells expressing NK-cell markers. TCRdb reprocessed the 5' RACE reads and stores each CDR3 protein as one record, lacking DNA. The repertoire table contains around 140,000 distinct CDR3 sequences. Sequenced: blood T cells: a sorted CD56 or NKG2C T cell subset, CD4+ or CD8+ T cells, or bulk PBMC T cells (not recorded which). The source of these receptors is a man aged 18 to 35 in good health.

This chain links TRBV11-2 with TRBJ2-5; TCRdb selects TRBD2, and the lack of DNA leaves this call unchecked. This CDR3 spans 12 amino acids. Germline V gene data show CDR1 as SGHAT and CDR2 as FQNNGV. This CDR3 reads CASSRLVETQYF.

V gene TRBV11-2 combines with J gene TRBJ1-1. This CDR3 spans 12 amino acids. Germline V gene data show CDR1 as SGHAT and CDR2 as FQNNGV. The chain's CDR3 is CASSSGNTEAFF.

The chain links TRBV4-3 to TRBJ1-2; lacking DNA, the TRBD1 call made by TCRdb goes unchecked. Germline values: CDR1 LGHNA, CDR2 YSLEER. The CDR3 covers 17 residues. The CDR3 loop is CASSQENRGQEYNGYTF.

The gene calls are TRBV3-1 and TRBJ2-1; TCRdb's D gene call, TRBD1, goes unchecked for lack of DNA. The CDR3 totals 17 residues. The germline gives CDR1 LGHDT, CDR2 YNNKEL (reference sequence). The CDR3 here is CASSQDWGPLTYNEQFF.

This chain uses TRBV20-1 with TRBJ2-5. Per the germline V gene, CDR1 is DFQATT and CDR2 is SNEGSKA (reference sequence). The CDR3 is 14 amino acids. CDR3: CSARDQESWETQYF.

The gene calls are TRBV2 and TRBJ1-5; the D call from TCRdb, TRBD1, cannot be confirmed without DNA. The germline gives CDR1 SNHLY, CDR2 FYNNEI. The CDR3 is 16 amino acids. The CDR3 is CASSDGDRARNQPQHF.

The chain recombines TRBV19 with TRBJ1-1; TCRdb selects TRBD1, and the lack of DNA leaves this call unchecked. The germline CDR1 and CDR2 sequences are LNHDA and SQIVND (reference sequence). The CDR3 has 13 amino acids. CDR3 residues: CASLDRGSAEAFF.

V gene TRBV20-1 combines with J gene TRBJ2-7; TCRdb's D gene call, TRBD2, goes unchecked for lack of DNA. Germline V lookup: CDR1 DFQATT, CDR2 SNEGSKA (reference sequence). The CDR3 sequence is 13 residues long. The CDR3 protein is CSAEASTSYEQYF.

V usage is TRBV29-1 and J usage is TRBJ2-5; TCRdb designates TRBD1, a call that cannot be tested without DNA. Looked up from germline, CDR1 is SQVTM and CDR2 is ANQGSEA. There are 15 residues in the CDR3. CDR3 loop: CSVMPRDRLWETQYF.

The chain is built from TRBV19 and TRBJ2-1. The CDR3 is 15 residues long. In germline, CDR1 is LNHDA, CDR2 SQIVND (reference sequence). This CDR3 is CASSITQPLYNEQFF.

The chain recombines TRBV29-1 with TRBJ2-6; TCRdb returns TRBD1, unconfirmable since there is no DNA. The CDR3 has 11 amino acids. Per germline, CDR1 SQVTM and CDR2 ANQGSEA. The CDR3 reads CSARVGNVLTF. Together with reference TRBV29-1 and TRBJ2-6, the CDR3 gives the full variable domain: SAVISQKPSRDICQRGTSLTIQCQVDSQVTMMFWYRQQPGQSLTLIATANQGSEATYESGFVIDKFPISRPNLTFSTLTVSNMSPEDSSIYLCSARVGNVLTFGAGSRLTVL.

The genes are TRBV20-1 and TRBJ2-2; TCRdb picks TRBD1, but there is no DNA to check that call. The CDR3 length is 14 residues. Germline CDR1 is DFQATT and CDR2 is SNEGSKA (reference sequence). CDR3 protein: CSGGQETNTGELFF.

The rearrangement uses TRBV5-1 and TRBJ2-2; there is no DNA to check the TCRdb D call of TRBD1. In germline, CDR1 is SGHRS, CDR2 YFSETQ. The CDR3 loop spans 16 amino acids. CDR3: CASSVLGTENTGELFF.

The V gene is TRBV27, the J gene TRBJ2-7. This CDR3 spans 14 amino acids. Germline V CDR1 and CDR2: MNHEY, SMNVEV (reference sequence). The CDR3 sequence is CASSLLSSTHEQYF.

The genes are TRBV4-2 and TRBJ2-5. The germline gives CDR1 LGHNA, CDR2 YNFKEQ. The CDR3 consists of 12 residues. CDR3 amino acids: CASSQDHETQYF.

This chain uses TRBV9 with TRBJ2-3; the TCRdb D gene call, TRBD2, has no DNA to confirm it. The CDR3 consists of 16 residues. Germline-derived CDR1 and CDR2 are SGDLS and YYNGEE. CDR3: CASSAGWAELTDTQYF.

The V gene is TRBV2, the J gene TRBJ2-1; TCRdb names TRBD1, which stays unverified in the absence of DNA. There are 17 residues in the CDR3. Germline-derived CDR1 and CDR2 are SNHLY and FYNNEI. The CDR3 spells CASHRGLAGGTYNEQFF.